Below, 23 T cell receptor beta chains from the same sample are listed, as sequenced in a study of shared clonotypes between healthy human individuals. Measured with immunoSEQ multiplex PCR; TCRdb has only the in-frame clones, and not every one. The sample comprises approximately 2.1 million clones, 80% to 95% of which are singletons, and about 0.41% rests with the top ten. What was sequenced was naive CD4+ T cells from PBMCs. Subset defined: CD45RA+ positively selected. The receptors shown here come from a man between 18 and 35 years old in good health. Some clones in this sample may be carry-over from other donors' samples.

Comments on this clone: This same CDR3 is encoded by further DNA sequences in the sample. The chain combines TRBV7-9 with TRBJ2-7; D may correspond to TRBD1 or TRBD2 (5 bases each). Trimming took 5 bases from V and 2 from J, leaving 10 bases between them. This CDR3 comprises 13 residues. Germline CDR1 reads SEHNR; CDR2 reads FQNEAQ (reference sequence). The chain's CDR3 is CASSPGPAYEQYF. The CDR3 DNA reads as TGTGCCAGCAGCCCGGGACCGGCCTACGAGCAGTACTTC.

The chain is built from TRBV5-1 and TRBJ2-7; D remains ambiguous. CDR3 length: 14 amino acids. V was trimmed by 5 bases and J by 2 bases, leaving 14 bases between them. The germline gives CDR1 SGHRS, CDR2 YFSETQ. This CDR3 is CASRDTLAPYEQYF. DNA for the CDR3: TGCGCCAGCAGAGACACACTGGCCCCCTACGAGCAGTACTTC.

This chain links TRBV2 with TRBJ2-1; 11 positions match TRBD2. J was trimmed by 6 bases and V by 6 bases; bases with no gene match: 10. The CDR3 length is 16 residues. The germline V gene has CDR1 SNHLY and CDR2 FYNNEI. CDR3 coding DNA: TGTGCCAGCAGCCTCCAACTAGCGGGAGTCTCCAATGAGCAGTTCTTC. Residues: CASSLQLAGVSNEQFF.

This chain uses TRBV18 with TRBJ2-1; D unclear. Per germline, CDR1 KGHSH and CDR2 LQKENI. The V and J ends lost 1 base and 5 bases respectively, with 9 bases between them. The CDR3 contains 14 residues. Here the CDR3 reads CASSPQSQNNEQFF. For the CDR3, the DNA is TGTGCCAGCTCACCACAATCACAAAACAATGAGCAGTTCTTC.

The chain carries TRBV27 and TRBJ2-7, with a tentative D call TRBD1 (6 bases). Between the trimmed V and J ends, which lost 1 base and 8 bases, there was a span of 18 bases. This CDR3 contains 15 residues. The germline V gene encodes CDR1 MNHEY and CDR2 SMNVEV (reference sequence). CDR3 bases: TGTGCCAGCAGTTTATACAGAGACAGGCGTGTGAAGCAGTACTTC. This translates into CASSLYRDRRVKQYF.

The rearrangement uses TRBV2 and TRBJ2-1; D is unresolved. The CDR3 has 13 amino acids. Germline V gives CDR1 SNHLY, CDR2 FYNNEI. Trimming removed 6 bases from V and 6 bases from J, with 12 bases in between. The CDR3, as DNA: TGTGCCAGCAGCCCTTTAATCGGCAATGAGCAGTTCTTC. Translating it yields CASSPLIGNEQFF.

This chain joins TRBV7-2 and TRBJ2-1; tentatively, D is TRBD2 (5 bases). This CDR3 contains 19 residues. V lost 6 bases and J lost 4, with 28 bases in between. CDR1 is SGHTA and CDR2 is FQGNSA in the germline V gene. The CDR3: CASSRFLLTMAGDYNEQFF. The CDR3 bases are TGTGCCAGCAGTAGGTTCCTTTTGACCATGGCGGGTGATTACAATGAGCAGTTCTTC.

V usage is TRBV5-1 and J usage is TRBJ2-1, with 14 positions matching TRBD2. J was trimmed by 12 bases and V by 4 bases; bases with no gene match: 9. CDR3 size: 15 residues. The germline CDR1 and CDR2 sequences are SGHRS and YFSETQ. The CDR3, as DNA: TGCGCCAGCAGCGAGGGACTAGCGGGAGCTGGAAGGCAGTTCTTC. Protein product: CASSEGLAGAGRQFF.

The CDR3 protein is CASSLAVLDRDNQPQHF. CDR3 coding DNA: TGTGCCAGCAGCTTAGCGGTTCTGGACAGGGATAATCAGCCCCAGCATTTT. The gene calls are TRBV7-7 and TRBJ1-5, with 8 bases matching TRBD1. V lost 0 bases, J lost 4 bases, and 8 bases stayed unmatched. The germline V gene encodes CDR1 SSHAT and CDR2 FNYEAQ (reference sequence). The CDR3 spans 17 residues.

This clone has only one observation. The J gene is TRBJ2-7, the V gene TRBV4-3, with no clear D. Germline-derived CDR1 and CDR2 are LGHNA and YSLEER. CDR3 length equals 12 residues. Between the trimmed V and J ends, which lost 0 bases and 4 bases, there was a span of 4 bases. The CDR3 DNA reads as TGCGCCAGCAGCCAAGAAGGGTACGAGCAGTACTTC. Amino acid sequence: CASSQEGYEQYF.

The chain recombines TRBV5-4 with TRBJ2-7; the D gene is possibly TRBD2 (6 bases). This CDR3 region has 15 residues. The V and J ends lost 4 bases and 4 bases respectively, with 18 bases between them. Germline CDR1 is SGHNT and CDR2 is YYREEE (reference sequence). Written as DNA, the CDR3 is TGTGCCAGCAGCGCCGGTGGAAGCGGAGGGTACGAGCAGTACTTC. This translates into CASSAGGSGGYEQYF.

The chain is built from TRBV11-3 and TRBJ2-5; maybe TRBD1 (7 bases). Trimming shortened V by 4 bases and J by 4 bases, and 16 bases separated the two germline ends. The CDR3 runs 15 residues. Germline V gives CDR1 SGHNT, CDR2 YENEEA. Here the CDR3 reads CASSSGGTEGETQYF. In nucleotides, the CDR3 is TGTGCCAGCAGCTCAGGGGGGACGGAGGGAGAGACCCAGTACTTC.

This clone was seen just once. The chain is built from TRBV30 and TRBJ2-3; the match to TRBD1 covers 7 bases. The CDR3 has 15 amino acids. The V segment lost 2 bases and the J segment 6 bases; nucleotides outside the gene matches: 11. From germline, CDR1 is GTSNPN and CDR2 SVGIG (reference sequence). The CDR3 nucleotides read TGTGCCTGGAGTCTACTCGGCCTAGGGGGCGATACGCAGTATTTT. This gives the protein CAWSLLGLGGDTQYF.

The chain combines TRBV5-1 with TRBJ2-5; D possibly corresponds to TRBD1 (5 bases). The length of the CDR3 is 15 residues. V lost 3 bases and J 1 base, leaving 13 bases between the germline ends. The germline V gene has CDR1 SGHRS and CDR2 YFSETQ. The CDR3 nucleotides are TGCGCCAGCAGCTCAAGTGGGGCTGGCCAAGAGACCCAGTACTTC. Residues: CASSSSGAGQETQYF. The variable domain in full, with the rest retrieved from reference TRBV5-1 and TRBJ2-5, is KAGVTQTPRYLIKTRGQQVTLSCSPISGHRSVSWYQQTPGQGLQFLFEYFSETQRNKGNFPGRFSGRQFSNSRSEMNVSTLELGDSALYLCASSSSGAGQETQYFGPGTRLLVL.

This clone was detected a few times. This chain uses TRBV9 with TRBJ1-5; the match to TRBD1 covers 8 bases. V dropped 6 bases and J dropped 2; count of bases not matched to a gene: 10. The germline V gene has CDR1 SGDLS and CDR2 YYNGEE. The CDR3 consists of 16 residues. The CDR3 here is CASKETRGLGNQPQHF. The DNA for the CDR3 is TGTGCCAGCAAAGAAACCAGGGGGCTTGGCAATCAGCCCCAGCATTTT.

The chain recombines TRBV7-9 with TRBJ2-1; 7 nucleotides line up with TRBD2. Looked up from germline, CDR1 is SEHNR and CDR2 is FQNEAQ (reference sequence). The CDR3 is 15 amino acids. Trimming at V came to 2 bases and at J to 5 bases, leaving 6 bases not matched to a gene. CDR3 residues: CASSLWASGHNEQFF. For the CDR3, the DNA is TGTGCCAGCAGCTTATGGGCTAGCGGACACAATGAGCAGTTCTTC.

As for this clone: The sample carries other DNA sequences with the same CDR3. The CDR3 reads CASSPQGATNEKLFF. The DNA for the CDR3 is TGTGCCAGCAGTCCCCAGGGGGCCACTAATGAAAAACTGTTTTTT. The rearrangement links TRBV28 to TRBJ1-4; the match to TRBD1 covers 8 bases. The V and J ends lost 5 bases and 2 bases, in that order; junction bases with no gene match: 4. Per germline, CDR1 MDHEN and CDR2 SYDVKM. The CDR3 has 15 amino acids.

The chain uses TRBV5-1 and TRBJ2-1, with D tentatively TRBD1 (7 bases). The germline V gene has CDR1 SGHRS and CDR2 YFSETQ. Trimming cost V 6 bases and J 5 bases, with 18 bases left between them. The CDR3 runs 15 residues. The CDR3 reads CASMRGHPGDNEQFF. In DNA form, the CDR3 reads TGCGCCAGCATGAGGGGGCATCCGGGAGACAATGAGCAGTTCTTC.

The chain is built from TRBV2 and TRBJ2-1; the D call may be TRBD1 or TRBD2 (5 bases each). The germline V gene has CDR1 SNHLY and CDR2 FYNNEI. The CDR3 totals 16 residues. V lost 2 bases and J lost 2, with 13 bases in between. The CDR3 nucleotides are TGTGCCAGCAGTGAACGTGGACTGGGACCCTACAATGAGCAGTTCTTC. Translation: CASSERGLGPYNEQFF. Full variable domain (rest looked up from reference TRBV2 and TRBJ2-1): EPEVTQTPSHQVTQMGQEVILRCVPISNHLYFYWYRQILGQKVEFLVSFYNNEISEKSEIFDDQFSVERPDGSNFTLKIRSTKLEDSAMYFCASSERGLGPYNEQFFGPGTRLTVL.

The chain uses TRBV7-8 and TRBJ2-1, with TRBD2 identical over 9 bases. CDR3 size: 16 residues. V shed 5 bases, J shed 4 bases, and the junction held 9 bases outside the gene matches. CDR1 is SGHVS, CDR2 FQNEAQ, per germline. The CDR3 sequence: CASSRFSGSMYNEQFF. The CDR3, as DNA: TGTGCCAGCAGCCGCTTTAGCGGGAGTATGTACAATGAGCAGTTCTTC.

This chain's CDR3 is CASSATGDNEQFF. CDR3 DNA sequence: TGTGCCAGCAGCGCTACAGGGGACAATGAGCAGTTCTTC. The chain has TRBV9 and TRBJ2-1; 7 bases fit TRBD1. The CDR3 consists of 13 residues. Unmatched junction bases numbered 2, after V lost 3 bases and J lost 5 bases. CDR1 and CDR2 from the germline V gene are SGDLS and YYNGEE.

In DNA form, the CDR3 reads TGTGCCAGCAGCGAATCCCGGGGCCCCTCCTACAATGAGCAGTTCTTC. Its translation: CASSESRGPSYNEQFF. The chain employs TRBV6-4 and TRBJ2-1, with D possibly being TRBD1 or TRBD2 (5 bases each). Germline CDR1 MRHNA, CDR2 SNTAGT. Trimming removed 6 bases from V and 0 bases from J, with 15 bases in between. The CDR3 is made up of 16 amino acids.

The chain carries TRBV28 and TRBJ1-5; no firm D call. Trimming took 3 bases from V and 1 from J, leaving 16 bases between them. CDR1 and CDR2 from the germline V gene are MDHEN and SYDVKM. This CDR3 spans 17 amino acids. CDR3 region: CASSFTSWAGSNQPQHF. CDR3 DNA sequence: TGTGCCAGCAGTTTTACATCTTGGGCCGGAAGCAATCAGCCCCAGCATTTT.